This entry concerns a single T cell receptor (beta chain). Its specificity is not known. The entry originates in a study of T cells in localized non-small cell lung cancer. The study's findings and limits: Adjacent lung held a median roughly 50 of the top 100 tumor clones.

Germline V gene lookup returns CDR1 MNHNS and CDR2 SASEGT. V was shortened by 4 bases and J by 0 bases, with 19 bases between the two germline ends. CDR3 size: 18 residues. The data were produced by immunoSEQ multiplex PCR, yet TCRdb's version contains in-frame clones alone and is incomplete. The sample has about 45,000 clones; around 81% are singletons. The TCR comes from a man aged 35 to 70 with stage III lung adenocarcinoma. This material consisted of peripheral blood mononuclear cells, taken before any cancer treatment. V is TRBV6-1 and J is TRBJ1-3, with D hard to call. Here the CDR3 DNA reads TGTGCCAGCAGTGGACATAGCCCGTTTACAATCTCTGGAAACACCATATATTTT. It translates to CASSGHSPFTISGNTIYF.